The 26 T cell receptor beta chains presented below share a single source sample, sequenced in a study of blood T cell repertoires in COVID-19. The protocol was immunoSEQ multiplex PCR, while the TCRdb copy is restricted to in-frame clones and leaves out a portion. The data show about 86,000 clones, approximately 87% seen once. The material sequenced was peripheral blood. Every receptor here comes from a human donor in a cohort sampled during active COVID-19.

The chain is built from TRBV19 and TRBJ2-3; perhaps TRBD2 as D (7 bases). The V gene's germline CDR1 is LNHDA and CDR2 SQIVND (reference sequence). The CDR3 runs to 16 residues. V shed 5 bases and J shed 2 bases, with 17 bases lying between them. The CDR3, as DNA: TGTGCCAGTAGTCCCTCGGCGGGGGCTATCACAGATACGCAGTATTTT. It codes for CASSPSAGAITDTQYF.

The chain is built from TRBV28 and TRBJ2-2; the D gene is possibly TRBD2 (5 bases). This CDR3 comprises 15 residues. Germline CDR1 and CDR2: MDHEN and SYDVKM. The V and J ends lost 2 bases and 4 bases respectively, with 11 bases between them. CDR3 loop: CASSLGGRGTGELFF. The CDR3 region has the DNA TGTGCCAGCAGTTTAGGTGGGAGAGGCACCGGGGAGCTGTTTTTT. The complete variable domain, with remaining parts taken from reference TRBV28 and TRBJ2-2, reads DVKVTQSSRYLVKRTGEKVFLECVQDMDHENMFWYRQDPGLGLRLIYFSYDVKMKEKGDIPEGYSVSREKKERFSLILESASTNQTSMYLCASSLGGRGTGELFFGEGSRLTVL.

This rearrangement joins TRBV9 to TRBJ1-2; D call uncertain. The CDR3 sequence is 15 residues long. The V and J ends lost 0 bases and 3 bases respectively, with 12 bases between them. Germline V gene data show CDR1 as SGDLS and CDR2 as YYNGEE. For the CDR3, the DNA is TGTGCCAGCAGCGTAGAGGTCGCCGACTACTATGGCTACACCTTC. This translates into CASSVEVADYYGYTF.

The CDR3 region has the DNA TGTGCCAGTAGTAACGGGTACACTGAAGCTTTCTTT. It codes for CASSNGYTEAFF. The genes are TRBV19 and TRBJ1-1, with D unclear. V was pared by 4 bases and J by 3 bases, with 6 bases between. The CDR3 sequence is 12 residues long. Germline lookup yields CDR1 LNHDA and CDR2 SQIVND (reference sequence).

V and J are TRBV28 and TRBJ2-7; 8 bases are a match to TRBD1. Germline-derived CDR1 and CDR2 are MDHEN and SYDVKM. J gave up 3 bases and V 4 bases, and 11 bases lay outside the gene matches. CDR3 length: 16 amino acids. The CDR3 DNA is TGTGCCAGCAGTTCTCGGGGAAGGACAGGGCTCTACGAGCAGTACTTC. It translates to CASSSRGRTGLYEQYF.

A few counts support this clone. This chain joins TRBV7-9 and TRBJ2-3, with 10 bases identical to TRBD1. V shed 11 bases and J 1 base; nucleotides not matched to a gene: 9. The CDR3 is 15 residues long. The germline CDR1 and CDR2 sequences are SEHNR and FQNEAQ (reference sequence). The chain's CDR3 is CAQDRGIVGTDTQYF. Here the CDR3 DNA reads TGTGCCCAGGACAGGGGGATAGTTGGCACAGATACGCAGTATTTT.

The CDR3: CASTLGHLAAKGYEQFF. DNA for the CDR3: TGTGCCAGCACCCTAGGGCACCTAGCGGCTAAGGGGTATGAGCAGTTCTTC. This sequence joins TRBV28 and TRBJ2-1; 7 bases agree with TRBD2. V shed 7 bases, J shed 8 bases, and the junction held 20 bases outside the gene matches. Germline CDR1 MDHEN, CDR2 SYDVKM. This CDR3 region has 17 residues.

The V gene is TRBV18, the J gene TRBJ2-7; D may be TRBD2 (6 bases). The CDR3 contains 15 residues. Trimming removed 8 bases at V and 4 bases at J, with 21 bases between. CDR1 and CDR2 from the germline V gene are KGHSH and LQKENI. CDR3 in DNA: TGTGCCAGCCAGCCAATGACGGGAGAGGCTTACGAGCAGTACTTC. Translated, it gives CASQPMTGEAYEQYF.

V is TRBV5-1 and J is TRBJ1-6, with D perhaps TRBD1 (6 bases). This CDR3 has 15 amino acids. Trimming cost V 0 bases and J 7 bases, with 11 bases left between them. The germline V gene has CDR1 SGHRS and CDR2 YFSETQ. The CDR3: CASSLEGRGNSPLHF. The DNA of the CDR3 is TGCGCCAGCAGCTTGGAGGGCAGGGGCAATTCACCCCTCCACTTT.

The V call is TRBV27, the J call TRBJ2-1; no reliable D call. Trimming left V 7 bases short and J 0 bases short, with 13 bases between. This CDR3 contains 15 residues. The V gene's germline CDR1 is MNHEY and CDR2 SMNVEV (reference sequence). In nucleotides, the CDR3 is TGTGCCAGCATTTCCAGTCAGATCTCCTACAATGAGCAGTTCTTC. Translated, it gives CASISSQISYNEQFF.

The chain carries TRBV27 and TRBJ1-2; 9 bases map to TRBD1. The CDR3 totals 16 residues. Losses at the gene ends were 4 bases for V and 5 bases for J; bases not matched to a gene: 11. Germline lookup yields CDR1 MNHEY and CDR2 SMNVEV (reference sequence). The chain's CDR3 is CASSSTSGTGIYGYTF. CDR3 DNA: TGTGCCAGCAGTTCCACCTCCGGGACAGGGATATATGGCTACACCTTC.

The chain is built from TRBV10-3 and TRBJ1-1; D is unclear. The CDR3 is 15 amino acids. Per the germline V gene, CDR1 is ENHRY and CDR2 is SYGVKD. V was pared by 3 bases and J by 2 bases, with 13 bases between. The CDR3 DNA is TGTGCCATCAGTGATTGGAGGGTAGGAAACACTGAAGCTTTCTTT. Translation: CAISDWRVGNTEAFF.

This clone was counted at least ten times. J is TRBJ2-3 and V is TRBV27; no reliable D call. The germline V and J ends were trimmed by 3 bases and 1 base, with 8 bases remaining between them. This CDR3 spans 14 amino acids. In germline, CDR1 is MNHEY, CDR2 SMNVEV (reference sequence). As DNA, the CDR3 is TGTGCCAGCAGTTTGCAGTTTGGCACAGATACGCAGTATTTT. Its translation: CASSLQFGTDTQYF.

This chain uses TRBV29-1 with TRBJ2-1; D is unresolved. The CDR3 spans 13 residues. From germline, CDR1 is SQVTM and CDR2 ANQGSEA. Trimming stripped 7 bases from V and 5 bases from J, with 15 bases between. The CDR3 region has the DNA TGCAGCGCGGCTAGTGACTTTAACAATGAGCAGTTCTTC. This codes for CSAASDFNNEQFF.

The CDR3 region is CASSLEGQGAFMNTGELFF. CDR3 bases: TGCGCCAGCAGCTTGGAAGGACAGGGGGCGTTTATGAACACCGGGGAGCTGTTTTTT. J is TRBJ2-2 and V is TRBV5-1; 11 bases agree with TRBD1. The ends lost 0 bases at V and 1 base at J; junction bases unmatched: 8. Germline V gives CDR1 SGHRS, CDR2 YFSETQ. This CDR3 has 19 residues.

The V gene is TRBV6-1, the J gene TRBJ1-1; 7 bases map to TRBD1. Unmatched junction bases numbered 13, after V lost 3 bases and J lost 6 bases. Germline V gives CDR1 MNHNS, CDR2 SASEGT. This CDR3 spans 16 amino acids. CDR3 residues: CASSEGRGLPPAEAFF. The CDR3 nucleotides read TGTGCCAGCAGTGAGGGAAGGGGGCTCCCCCCAGCTGAAGCTTTCTTT.

The chain joins TRBV18 to TRBJ2-7; perhaps TRBD2 as D (5 bases). The CDR3 contains 15 residues. The ends were cut back, 3 bases at V and 3 bases at J, with 15 bases in the middle. Germline CDR1 and CDR2: KGHSH and LQKENI. This CDR3 is CASSPTNSGLYEQYF. The CDR3 coding sequence is TGTGCCAGCTCACCTACTAACAGCGGTCTCTACGAGCAGTACTTC.

This clone was recorded once. The chain employs TRBV19 and TRBJ2-1; possible D gene TRBD2, 5 bases. The CDR3 length is 13 residues. Trimming took 9 bases from V and 2 from J, leaving 11 bases between them. Germline V gives CDR1 LNHDA, CDR2 SQIVND (reference sequence). DNA of the CDR3: TGTGCCAGCGGGGAGTACACCTACAATGAGCAGTTCTTC. Protein sequence: CASGEYTYNEQFF.

Here the CDR3 DNA reads TGCGCCAGCAGCCCGGGACAGGGTGAAGGCTACACCTTC. Translating it yields CASSPGQGEGYTF. The chain joins TRBV5-1 to TRBJ1-2; TRBD1 agrees at 9 bases. J gave up 8 bases and V 4 bases, and 6 bases lay outside the gene matches. This CDR3 comprises 13 residues. Germline CDR1 reads SGHRS; CDR2 reads YFSETQ.

The chain has TRBV5-1 and TRBJ2-1, with TRBD1 as a possible D gene (6 bases). The CDR3 extends over 15 amino acids. V lost 0 bases to trimming and J lost 2 bases, with 9 bases between them. CDR1 and CDR2 (germline): SGHRS, YFSETQ. The CDR3 loop reads CASSLAPGAYNEQFF. CDR3 bases: TGCGCCAGCAGCTTGGCCCCAGGGGCCTACAATGAGCAGTTCTTC. Full variable domain (rest looked up from reference TRBV5-1 and TRBJ2-1): KAGVTQTPRYLIKTRGQQVTLSCSPISGHRSVSWYQQTPGQGLQFLFEYFSETQRNKGNFPGRFSGRQFSNSRSEMNVSTLELGDSALYLCASSLAPGAYNEQFFGPGTRLTVL.

The chain couples TRBV28 to TRBJ2-2; 8 positions agree with TRBD1. Per the germline V gene, CDR1 is MDHEN and CDR2 is SYDVKM. This CDR3 is built from 16 residues. Trimming cost V 6 bases and J 4 bases; bases outside gene matches: 10. CDR3 bases: TGTGCCAGCAGCCAACCTCAGGGGGCGGGCACCGGGGAGCTGTTTTTT. Translation: CASSQPQGAGTGELFF.

CDR3 bases: TGTGCCAGCACCCTGGGGGCGGGACAGGGGAACAATGAGCAGTTCTTC. This encodes CASTLGAGQGNNEQFF. The rearrangement joins TRBV27 to TRBJ2-1; 10 nucleotides agree with TRBD1. Germline V gene lookup returns CDR1 MNHEY and CDR2 SMNVEV (reference sequence). With 7 bases clipped from V and 5 bases from J, the junction kept 11 bases outside the gene matches. The CDR3 is 16 amino acids.

The chain employs TRBV9 and TRBJ2-1; the match to TRBD2 covers 10 bases. From germline, CDR1 is SGDLS and CDR2 YYNGEE. V was pared by 0 bases and J by 10 bases, with 7 bases of the junction left unmatched. The CDR3 spans 15 residues. The CDR3 DNA follows: TGTGCCAGCAGCGTAGACCTAGCGGGAGAGCGCGAGCAGTTCTTC. It codes for CASSVDLAGEREQFF.

This clone was detected once. The rearrangement links TRBV3-1 (or the pseudogene TRBV3-2) to TRBJ2-1; 12 bases agree with TRBD2. Per germline, CDR1 LGHDT and CDR2 YNNKEL (reference sequence). V shed 4 bases and J 3 bases; nucleotides not matched to a gene: 10. This CDR3 contains 18 residues. The CDR3 region has the DNA TGTGCCAGCAGCCCCGGGGCACTAGCGGGAGGAGTCTACAATGAGCAGTTCTTC. Protein: CASSPGALAGGVYNEQFF.

The rearrangement joins TRBV6-2 or TRBV6-3 to TRBJ2-7; weak D call: TRBD1 (6 bases). The germline V gene encodes CDR1 MNHEY and CDR2 SVGEGT. V was clipped by 2 bases and J by 0 bases, with 11 bases between them. The CDR3 spans 15 residues. For the CDR3, the DNA is TGTGCCAGCAGTTACGCTAGGGGACACTCCTACGAGCAGTACTTC. It translates to CASSYARGHSYEQYF.

V gene TRBV28 combines with J gene TRBJ2-5; a weak D match, TRBD1 (5 bases). The CDR3 spans 14 residues. Germline values: CDR1 MDHEN, CDR2 SYDVKM. Trimming pared 6 bases from V and 9 bases from J, leaving 20 bases between. The CDR3 bases are TGTGCCAGCAGCCCCCGGACAACTTATGGGGCCCAGTACTTC. It is translated as CASSPRTTYGAQYF.